These 32 T cell receptor beta chains originate from one sample sequenced in a study of diagnostic markers for celiac disease. With the reads reprocessed, TCRdb shows one record per CDR3 protein and no DNA. The sample totals roughly 1,500 distinct CDR3 sequences. Input material: either unsorted cells or a sorted T cell fraction (not recorded which). Receptors originate from a human donor.

This sequence joins TRBV20-1 and TRBJ2-1; TCRdb's D call of TRBD2 is untestable without DNA. This CDR3 is built from 15 residues. Per the germline V gene, CDR1 is DFQATT and CDR2 is SNEGSKA (reference sequence). The CDR3 spells CSARRTSGSYNEQFF.

Judged by frequency, this clonotype is medium-sized. The rearrangement links TRBV18 to TRBJ1-6. The CDR3 runs 12 residues. Germline lookup yields CDR1 KGHSH and CDR2 LQKENI. CDR3 region: CASSPTRATLHF.

CDR3 region: CASSPPRASSYEQYF. The chain links TRBV18 to TRBJ2-7; TCRdb calls TRBD2, which cannot be checked without DNA. Looked up from germline, CDR1 is KGHSH and CDR2 is LQKENI. The CDR3 spans 15 residues. The full variable domain, with the rest looked up from reference TRBV18 and TRBJ2-7, is NAGVMQNPRHLVRRRGQEARLRCSPMKGHSHVYWYRQLPEEGLKFMVYLQKENIIDESGMPKERFSAEFPKEGPSILRIQQVVRGDSAAYFCASSPPRASSYEQYFGPGTRLTVT.

The chain couples TRBV30 to TRBJ1-1; the D call of TRBD1 rests on TCRdb alone, since no DNA is present to check it. Germline CDR1 is GTSNPN and CDR2 is SVGIG (reference sequence). The CDR3 consists of 13 residues. CDR3 in amino acids: CAWNRQGRDEAFF. Drawing the rest from reference TRBV30 and TRBJ1-1, the complete variable domain is SQTIHQWPATLVQPVGSPLSLECTVEGTSNPNLYWYRQAAGRGLQLLFYSVGIGQISSEVPQNLSASRPQDRQFILSSKKLLLSDSGFYLCAWNRQGRDEAFFGQGTRLTVV.

This clonotype ranks as medium-sized in terms of frequency. V and J are TRBV28 and TRBJ1-2; the TCRdb D gene call, TRBD1, has no DNA to confirm it. This CDR3 spans 18 amino acids. The V gene's germline CDR1 is MDHEN and CDR2 SYDVKM. The CDR3 reads CASSPPGQGPTTDYGYTF.

According to its frequency, this clonotype is medium-sized. The chain joins TRBV6-5 to TRBJ1-1. This CDR3 is built from 13 residues. From germline, CDR1 is MNHEY and CDR2 SVGAGI. CDR3 loop: CASSYSGGTEAFF.

The rearrangement uses TRBV19 and TRBJ1-1. Germline values: CDR1 LNHDA, CDR2 SQIVND (reference sequence). This CDR3 is 13 amino acids long. The CDR3 reads CASSISRNTEAFF.

The chain combines TRBV7-2 with TRBJ1-5. This CDR3 is built from 13 residues. The germline CDR1 and CDR2 sequences are SGHTA and FQGNSA. CDR3: CASSLRSDQPQHF.

The V gene is TRBV19, the J gene TRBJ1-1. CDR1 is LNHDA and CDR2 is SQIVND in the germline V gene (reference sequence). The CDR3 totals 11 residues. The CDR3 is CASSWDLTPFF.

V and J are TRBV19 and TRBJ2-3. This CDR3 has 15 residues. Germline-derived CDR1 and CDR2 are LNHDA and SQIVND (reference sequence). The CDR3 region is CASSNSGFSTDTQYF.

The CDR3 protein is CASSLSGLEETQYF. The gene calls are TRBV28 and TRBJ2-5. The CDR3 length is 14 residues. Germline CDR1 MDHEN, CDR2 SYDVKM.

This clonotype ranks as medium-sized in terms of frequency. V and J are TRBV3-1 and TRBJ1-1; checking the TCRdb D call of TRBD1 is not possible without DNA. The CDR3 covers 15 residues. Germline lookup yields CDR1 LGHDT and CDR2 YNNKEL (reference sequence). CDR3: CASSLTGAANTEAFF.

CDR3 protein: CASRPDRGFGSQYF. This rearrangement joins TRBV4-1 to TRBJ2-7; the D call of TRBD1 rests on TCRdb alone, since no DNA is present to check it. The CDR3 has 14 residues. The V gene's germline CDR1 is MGHRA and CDR2 YSYEKL.

V gene TRBV4-2 combines with J gene TRBJ1-5; lacking DNA, the TRBD1 call made by TCRdb goes unchecked. The germline V gene encodes CDR1 LGHNA and CDR2 YNFKEQ. This CDR3 has 21 amino acids. CDR3 sequence reads: CASSQVFSEGGRWGGNQPQHF.

Measured by frequency, this clonotype is medium-sized. The chain combines TRBV18 with TRBJ1-6. The CDR3 loop spans 13 amino acids. Germline-derived CDR1 and CDR2 are KGHSH and LQKENI. The CDR3 spells CASSASGNSPLHF.

Here the CDR3 reads CASSWTGRVGTEAFF. The gene calls are TRBV6-6 and TRBJ1-1; no DNA is available, so the TRBD1 call from TCRdb remains unchecked. Per germline, CDR1 MNHNY and CDR2 SVGAGI (reference sequence). CDR3 length: 15 amino acids.

This clonotype is medium-sized by frequency. This rearrangement joins TRBV11-2 to TRBJ2-2; TCRdb names TRBD2, which stays unverified in the absence of DNA. This CDR3 contains 13 residues. Germline values: CDR1 SGHAT, CDR2 FQNNGV. CDR3 sequence reads: CASSPSGAGELFF.

This clonotype is called medium-sized based on its frequency. The gene calls are TRBV10-3 and TRBJ2-3; TCRdb indicates TRBD2, and absent DNA this call remains unverified. Germline V gene data show CDR1 as ENHRY and CDR2 as SYGVKD. This CDR3 contains 14 residues. This CDR3 reads CAIRTAGGTDTQYF.

In terms of frequency, this clonotype is large. The gene calls are TRBV7-8 and TRBJ2-3; no DNA is available, so the TRBD1 call from TCRdb remains unchecked. The germline V gene has CDR1 SGHVS and CDR2 FQNEAQ. The CDR3 runs 13 residues. This CDR3 is CATTDRNTDTQYF.

CDR3 region: CASTLHGMNTEAFF. The V call is TRBV6-2 or TRBV6-3, the J call TRBJ1-1. Germline CDR1 is MNHEY and CDR2 is SVGEGT. The CDR3 spans 14 residues.

This clonotype is identified as large (0.1 to 1%) from frequency. CDR3 loop: CASSFSSGTEKDGYTF. V usage is TRBV5-1 and J usage is TRBJ1-2; the D call from TCRdb, TRBD1, cannot be confirmed without DNA. CDR1 is SGHRS, CDR2 YFSETQ, per germline. CDR3 size: 16 residues.

By frequency, this clonotype is medium-sized. This sequence joins TRBV20-1 and TRBJ2-2; absent DNA, TCRdb's TRBD1 call cannot be checked. This CDR3 is 14 amino acids long. Germline V gives CDR1 DFQATT, CDR2 SNEGSKA (reference sequence). The CDR3 sequence is CSAMGAGVHGELFF.

The chain recombines TRBV5-1 with TRBJ1-1; TCRdb reports TRBD1, a call that lacks DNA to check it against. CDR1 and CDR2 from the germline V gene are SGHRS and YFSETQ. The CDR3 loop spans 16 amino acids. The CDR3 is CASSPPQGPKNTEAFF.

This clonotype is classed as large by frequency. The V and J genes are TRBV28 and TRBJ2-5. Germline CDR1 and CDR2: MDHEN and SYDVKM. This CDR3 is 15 amino acids long. The CDR3 loop reads CASSTVTKSKETQYF.

In terms of frequency, this clonotype is medium-sized (0.01 to 0.1%). The rearrangement uses TRBV27 and TRBJ2-2. The germline V gene encodes CDR1 MNHEY and CDR2 SMNVEV (reference sequence). This CDR3 region has 15 residues. CDR3 residues: CASSLLSGKNGELFF.

By frequency, this clonotype registers medium-sized. This rearrangement joins TRBV7-2 to TRBJ2-3; TCRdb's D call of TRBD2 is untestable without DNA. CDR1 is SGHTA and CDR2 is FQGNSA in the germline V gene. The length of the CDR3 is 17 residues. The CDR3 sequence: CASSFIRRREGSDTQYF.

The rearrangement joins TRBV5-1 to TRBJ1-4. The CDR3 runs to 12 residues. Germline V CDR1 and CDR2: SGHRS, YFSETQ. The CDR3 spells CASSRDLEKLFF.

This rearrangement joins TRBV19 to TRBJ1-2. The CDR3 is 13 residues long. Germline CDR1 and CDR2: LNHDA and SQIVND (reference sequence). This chain's CDR3 is CASSRGTEYGYTF.

This clonotype is classed as medium-sized by frequency. The genes are TRBV5-6 and TRBJ2-6; TCRdb returns TRBD1, unconfirmable since there is no DNA. The CDR3 is 18 amino acids. The V gene's germline CDR1 is SGHDT and CDR2 YYEEEE. The chain's CDR3 is CASSSAGQGSSGANVLTF.

This clonotype is labeled medium-sized based on frequency. The chain links TRBV18 to TRBJ2-1; checking the TCRdb D call of TRBD2 is not possible without DNA. Per germline, CDR1 KGHSH and CDR2 LQKENI. This CDR3 is 14 amino acids long. CDR3 region: CASSPPTSEPGQFF.

This clonotype is large (0.1 to 1%) by frequency. This chain connects TRBV28 to TRBJ2-2. Germline CDR1 and CDR2: MDHEN and SYDVKM. This CDR3 spans 14 amino acids. The CDR3 is CASSLGWNTGELFF.

This clonotype is identified as medium-sized from frequency. V is TRBV7-2 and J is TRBJ2-7; the TCRdb call, TRBD2, lacks DNA for checking. Germline V gene lookup returns CDR1 SGHTA and CDR2 FQGNSA. The CDR3 is 15 residues long. The CDR3 sequence is CASSLRSERSYEQYF. The full variable domain, with the rest looked up from reference TRBV7-2 and TRBJ2-7, is GAGVSQSPSNKVTEKGKDVELRCDPISGHTALYWYRQSLGQGLEFLIYFQGNSAPDKSGLPSDRFSAERTGGSVSTLTIQRTQQEDSAVYLCASSLRSERSYEQYFGPGTRLTVT.